The 31 T cell receptor beta chains given below trace back to one sample, sequenced in a study of long-term antiretroviral therapy in people with HIV. It was version v3.0 of the immunoSEQ assay that was run at survey level. Sequencing used immunoSEQ multiplex PCR; TCRdb keeps in-frame clones, though not all of them. The data show about 33,000 clones, around 80% seen once. The sample in question was unsorted PBMCs, obtained 2 years after starting antiretroviral therapy. These receptors were taken from a woman between 50 and 59 years old with HIV.

The gene calls are TRBV12-5 and TRBJ1-5; 8 bases are a match to TRBD1. Trimming cost V 1 base and J 5 bases; bases outside gene matches: 4. The CDR3 has 15 amino acids. Germline loops: CDR1 LGHNT, CDR2 FRNRAP. This chain's CDR3 is CASGLGRGRDQPQHF. CDR3 DNA sequence: TGTGCTAGTGGTTTGGGCAGGGGGCGTGATCAGCCCCAGCATTTT. The full variable domain, its missing parts supplied by reference TRBV12-5 and TRBJ1-5, is DARVTQTPRHKVTEMGQEVTMRCQPILGHNTVFWYRQTMMQGLELLAYFRNRAPLDDSGMPKDRFSAEMPDATLATLKIQPSEPRDSAVYFCASGLGRGRDQPQHFGDGTRLSIL.

V usage is TRBV7-9 and J usage is TRBJ2-7; a possible D gene is TRBD1 (5 bases). Trimming removed 11 bases from V and 0 bases from J, with 14 bases in between. Germline assignment: CDR1 SEHNR and CDR2 FQNEAQ (reference sequence). CDR3 size: 13 residues. The CDR3 region has the DNA TGTGCCGGGGCGGCACAGGACTCCTACGAGCAGTACGTC. Translated, it gives CAGAAQDSYEQYV.

V and J are TRBV2 and TRBJ1-3; D gene uncertain. CDR1 and CDR2 from the germline V gene are SNHLY and FYNNEI. The CDR3 length is 15 residues. V lost 7 bases, J lost 2 bases, and 15 bases lay in between. CDR3 in DNA: TGTGCCAGCATCGGCGGCAGCTCTCCTGGAAACACCATATATTTT. Translation: CASIGGSSPGNTIYF.

This chain connects TRBV7-9 to TRBJ2-2; D ambiguous. The length of the CDR3 is 12 residues. CDR1 and CDR2 (germline): SEHNR, FQNEAQ (reference sequence). Trimming took 7 bases from V and 3 from J, leaving 6 bases between them. The CDR3 loop is CASTLDTGELFF. The CDR3 DNA reads TGTGCCAGCACCTTGGACACCGGGGAGCTGTTTTTT.

V gene TRBV27 combines with J gene TRBJ2-2; no definite D call. V gave up 1 base and J gave up 8 bases, with 5 bases separating them. Per germline, CDR1 MNHEY and CDR2 SMNVEV (reference sequence). CDR3 size: 12 residues. For the CDR3, the DNA is TGTGCCAGCAGTTTATTGGCGGGGGAGCTGTTTTTT. It codes for CASSLLAGELFF.

This clone has only a few counts. The chain is built from TRBV27 and TRBJ1-5; perhaps TRBD1 as D (5 bases). CDR3 length equals 13 residues. V dropped 3 bases and J dropped 7 bases, with 10 bases sitting between them. Germline V CDR1 and CDR2: MNHEY, SMNVEV (reference sequence). Here the CDR3 DNA reads TGTGCCAGCAGTTTCCAGGGTCACCAGCCCCAGCATTTT. Residues: CASSFQGHQPQHF.

In its sample, this clone was seen once. The gene calls are TRBV6-1 and TRBJ1-1, with D possibly TRBD1 on 5 matching bases. Per germline, CDR1 MNHNS and CDR2 SASEGT. There are 14 residues in the CDR3. Trimming removed 6 bases from V and 2 bases from J, with 13 bases in between. The CDR3 is CASSLREGNTEAFF. The CDR3 nucleotides are TGTGCCAGCAGCCTCAGGGAGGGCAACACTGAAGCTTTCTTT.

V is TRBV5-1 and J is TRBJ1-6; the D gene is possibly TRBD1 (6 bases). The CDR3 loop spans 14 amino acids. V was shortened by 1 base and J by 4 bases, with 6 bases between the two germline ends. The V gene's germline CDR1 is SGHRS and CDR2 YFSETQ. The CDR3 nucleotides are TGCGCCAGCAGCTTGACAGGGTATAATTCACCCCTCCACTTT. This encodes CASSLTGYNSPLHF.

This chain links TRBV18 with TRBJ2-1; no clear D gene. The CDR3 consists of 13 residues. Germline V lookup: CDR1 KGHSH, CDR2 LQKENI. V was trimmed by 1 base and J by 9 bases, leaving 10 bases between them. DNA of the CDR3: TGTGCCAGCTCACCACTCTCCGCCCCTGAGCAGTTCTTC. It is translated as CASSPLSAPEQFF.

This clone has a handful of counts. The chain joins TRBV4-2 to TRBJ2-7; 8 bases fit TRBD2. The J segment lost 4 bases and the V segment lost 6 bases, leaving 11 bases of the junction unmatched. The germline V gene encodes CDR1 LGHNA and CDR2 YNFKEQ. The length of the CDR3 is 15 residues. Here the CDR3 reads CASSTEGGGRYEQYF. The CDR3 bases are TGTGCCAGCAGTACCGAGGGCGGGGGGAGGTACGAGCAGTACTTC.

The genes are TRBV6-6 and TRBJ1-2; the D gene is possibly TRBD1 (5 bases). Germline V gives CDR1 MNHNY, CDR2 SVGAGI (reference sequence). Trimming pared 5 bases from V and 8 bases from J, leaving 12 bases between. The CDR3 has 12 amino acids. CDR3 protein: CASSPTGGGYTF. CDR3 coding DNA: TGTGCCAGCAGTCCTACAGGCGGAGGCTACACCTTC.

This clone was observed a handful of times. V gene TRBV2 combines with J gene TRBJ2-7; the D is unclear. CDR3 size: 12 residues. V shed 7 bases and J shed 2 bases, with 9 bases lying between them. Germline CDR1 is SNHLY and CDR2 is FYNNEI. The CDR3 region is CASNDPPYEQYV. CDR3 in DNA: TGTGCCAGCAATGATCCCCCCTACGAGCAGTACGTC.

This clone appeared a single time. CDR3 protein: CASSLVPRESSYEQYF. In DNA, the CDR3 is TGTGCCAGCAGCTTAGTCCCCAGGGAAAGCTCCTACGAGCAGTACTTC. This rearrangement joins TRBV11-2 to TRBJ2-7; the D gene is possibly TRBD1 (5 bases). The CDR3 is 16 residues long. V lost 1 base, J lost 0 bases, and 13 bases lay in between. CDR1 is SGHAT, CDR2 FQNNGV, per germline.

Details on this clone: Other DNA sequences within the sample encode an identical CDR3. This CDR3 is CASSLDGELFF. CDR3 bases: TGTGCCAGCAGCTTAGACGGGGAGCTGTTTTTT. This chain links TRBV7-2 with TRBJ2-2; no definite D call. The germline V gene has CDR1 SGHTA and CDR2 FQGNSA. Trimming pared 1 base from V and 7 bases from J, leaving 1 base between. The CDR3 covers 11 residues.

This clone was recorded a few times. The chain combines TRBV28 with TRBJ1-2; 7 nucleotides align to TRBD1. Trimming at V came to 7 bases and at J to 5 bases, leaving 4 bases not matched to a gene. Germline CDR1 reads MDHEN; CDR2 reads SYDVKM. This CDR3 has 12 amino acids. The CDR3 DNA is TGTGCCAGCACCTTGACAGGGTATGGCTACACCTTC. This sequence encodes CASTLTGYGYTF.

V gene TRBV7-2 combines with J gene TRBJ2-3, with 9 nucleotides matching TRBD2. CDR3 length: 15 residues. The J segment lost 5 bases and the V segment lost 5 bases, leaving 8 bases of the junction unmatched. Germline V gene data show CDR1 as SGHTA and CDR2 as FQGNSA. The DNA for the CDR3 is TGTGCCAGCAGCGCAGCGGGGGGCGCAGGAGATACGCAGTATTTT. Its translation is CASSAAGGAGDTQYF.

This chain joins TRBV18 and TRBJ2-3; D gene ambiguous. CDR3 length equals 14 residues. V was shortened by 1 base and J by 5 bases, with 10 bases between the two germline ends. Germline V gene sequence: CDR1 KGHSH, CDR2 LQKENI. The CDR3 reads CASSPLGRGDTQYF. For the CDR3, the DNA is TGTGCCAGCTCACCACTAGGACGCGGAGATACGCAGTATTTT.

The chain carries TRBV11-2 and TRBJ2-7, with D perhaps matching TRBD2 (6 bases). With 1 base removed from V and 4 bases from J, the gap between germline ends came to 11 bases. This CDR3 comprises 14 residues. Germline V lookup: CDR1 SGHAT, CDR2 FQNNGV. This chain's CDR3 is CASSLGGVGYEQYV. CDR3 DNA sequence: TGTGCCAGCAGCTTAGGCGGGGTAGGGTACGAGCAGTACGTC.

The sample holds one count of this clone. V is TRBV2 and J is TRBJ2-5; the match to TRBD2 covers 12 bases. V shed 6 bases, J shed 3 bases, and the junction held 8 bases outside the gene matches. The CDR3 loop spans 16 amino acids. Germline CDR1 SNHLY, CDR2 FYNNEI. The CDR3 region is CASRAVLAGGKETQYF. The CDR3 DNA follows: TGTGCCAGCAGGGCCGTCCTAGCGGGGGGGAAAGAGACCCAGTACTTC.

The V gene is TRBV27, the J gene TRBJ1-3; unclear D gene. V gave up 0 bases and J gave up 2 bases, with 8 bases separating them. CDR1 and CDR2 (germline): MNHEY, SMNVEV (reference sequence). This CDR3 is built from 15 residues. Written as DNA, the CDR3 is TGTGCCAGCAGTTTATCGTGGCAGGCTGGAAACACCATATATTTT. This sequence encodes CASSLSWQAGNTIYF.

The chain is built from TRBV7-9 and TRBJ2-2; D is unresolved. The germline V gene encodes CDR1 SEHNR and CDR2 FQNEAQ (reference sequence). The CDR3 loop spans 16 amino acids. Trimming took 3 bases from V and 2 from J, leaving 13 bases between them. In DNA, the CDR3 is TGTGCCAGCAGCTTTCAAGTACCTTATAACACCGGGGAGCTGTTTTTT. This translates into CASSFQVPYNTGELFF.

V is TRBV10-2 and J is TRBJ1-4; D unclear. Germline V lookup: CDR1 WSHSY, CDR2 SAAADI. V gave up 9 bases and J gave up 4 bases, with 15 bases separating them. The CDR3 covers 14 residues. As DNA, the CDR3 is TGCGCCAGGGGGAGGGCCTTCCTTAATGAAAAACTGTTTTTT. Encoded protein: CARGRAFLNEKLFF.

V and J are TRBV19 and TRBJ2-5; D may correspond to TRBD1 or TRBD2 (5 bases each). The length of the CDR3 is 16 residues. Germline assignment: CDR1 LNHDA and CDR2 SQIVND (reference sequence). The ends were cut back, 5 bases at V and 6 bases at J, with 22 bases in the middle. The chain's CDR3 is CASSLSPGPPRQTQYF. CDR3 in DNA: TGTGCCAGTAGTCTAAGTCCGGGACCCCCTCGGCAGACCCAGTACTTC.

The chain recombines TRBV7-3 with TRBJ1-5; no reliable D call. The CDR3 loop spans 13 amino acids. Germline-derived CDR1 and CDR2 are SGHTA and FQGTGA. V lost 8 bases, J lost 4 bases, and 12 bases lay in between. The CDR3 is CASAVGKNQPQHF. CDR3 in DNA: TGTGCCAGCGCCGTGGGGAAGAATCAGCCCCAGCATTTT.

V is TRBV9 and J is TRBJ1-2; 12 bases map to TRBD1. V shed 2 bases and J 7 bases; nucleotides not matched to a gene: 6. The CDR3 contains 15 residues. Germline CDR1 reads SGDLS; CDR2 reads YYNGEE. In nucleotides, the CDR3 is TGTGCCAGCAGCGTGGGGGGACAGGGGGCGCTTGGCTACACCTTC. Translation: CASSVGGQGALGYTF. The variable domain in full, with the rest retrieved from reference TRBV9 and TRBJ1-2, is DSGVTQTPKHLITATGQRVTLRCSPRSGDLSVYWYQQSLDQGLQFLIQYYNGEERAKGNILERFSAQQFPDLHSELNLSSLELGDSALYFCASSVGGQGALGYTFGSGTRLTVV.

The chain carries TRBV30 and TRBJ1-1; a possible D gene is TRBD1 (5 bases). Germline V gene lookup returns CDR1 GTSNPN and CDR2 SVGIG (reference sequence). The CDR3 extends over 16 amino acids. V lost 1 base and J lost 2, with 17 bases in between. The CDR3 sequence: CAWSAHSGLKNTEAFF. In nucleotides, the CDR3 is TGTGCCTGGAGTGCCCACTCGGGACTGAAAAACACTGAAGCTTTCTTT. The full variable domain, completed using reference TRBV30 and TRBJ1-1, is SQTIHQWPATLVQPVGSPLSLECTVEGTSNPNLYWYRQAAGRGLQLLFYSVGIGQISSEVPQNLSASRPQDRQFILSSKKLLLSDSGFYLCAWSAHSGLKNTEAFFGQGTRLTVV.

V gene TRBV2 combines with J gene TRBJ2-3; D perhaps matches TRBD2 (7 bases). Between the trimmed V and J ends, which lost 4 bases and 0 bases, there was a span of 14 bases. The CDR3 totals 16 residues. CDR1 is SNHLY and CDR2 is FYNNEI in the germline V gene. The CDR3 nucleotides are TGTGCCAGCAGTGTGTTGGCGGGGGCTAGCACAGATACGCAGTATTTT. This gives the protein CASSVLAGASTDTQYF.

The chain joins TRBV7-2 to TRBJ2-2, with D unclear. The germline V gene has CDR1 SGHTA and CDR2 FQGNSA. Trimming left V 0 bases short and J 4 bases short, with 3 bases between. CDR3 size: 13 residues. The CDR3 sequence: CASSLAPTGELFF. The CDR3 DNA follows: TGTGCCAGCAGCTTAGCGCCCACCGGGGAGCTGTTTTTT.

V is TRBV5-1 and J is TRBJ1-2; D perhaps matches TRBD1 (5 bases). The germline V and J ends were trimmed by 1 base and 4 bases, with 11 bases remaining between them. The CDR3 has 14 amino acids. In germline, CDR1 is SGHRS, CDR2 YFSETQ. The CDR3 here is CASSLSGEGYGYTF. The CDR3 DNA reads as TGCGCCAGCAGCTTGTCGGGGGAGGGCTATGGCTACACCTTC.

The rearrangement joins TRBV5-1 to TRBJ1-1, with D perhaps matching TRBD1 (5 bases). V was clipped by 4 bases and J by 6 bases, with 16 bases between them. Germline CDR1 reads SGHRS; CDR2 reads YFSETQ. The CDR3 has 14 amino acids. CDR3 amino acids: CASSGPSGSSEAFF. CDR3 sequence (DNA): TGCGCCAGCAGCGGACCCTCAGGGTCGTCTGAAGCTTTCTTT.

The count of this clone is one. The J gene is TRBJ2-1, the V gene TRBV18; D is undetermined. The CDR3 runs to 17 residues. Deletions cut 4 bases from V and 9 bases from J, with 25 bases between. CDR1 is KGHSH, CDR2 LQKENI, per germline. CDR3 sequence reads: CASSLIDGSAPFGEQFF. In DNA, the CDR3 is TGTGCCAGCTCACTAATTGACGGCTCTGCCCCATTTGGTGAGCAGTTCTTC. Variable domain in full (rest from reference TRBV18 and TRBJ2-1): NAGVMQNPRHLVRRRGQEARLRCSPMKGHSHVYWYRQLPEEGLKFMVYLQKENIIDESGMPKERFSAEFPKEGPSILRIQQVVRGDSAAYFCASSLIDGSAPFGEQFFGPGTRLTVL.